A single sample is the source of the 16 T cell receptor beta chains below, sequenced in a study of vaccination effects on CD4 cells after COVID-19. Peptide-pool stimulation followed by sequencing identified expanded antigen-specific CD4+ clonotypes in the ViraFEST assay. Cells that had been cultured for about 10 days were the source of isolated CD4+ T cells. None of these healthy vaccinees had been infected with SARS-CoV-2 before vaccination. Their antigen targets remain unknown. Libraries were prepared by immunoSEQ multiplex PCR; TCRdb keeps only in-frame clonotypes and omits some of them. The table records 77,000 or so clones, 60% to 85% of them present only once. This material consisted of CD4+ T cells from PBMCs cultured with SARS-CoV-2 spike peptides, taken before COVID-19 vaccination. The receptors were sampled from a human donor who received a COVID-19 vaccine.

V usage is TRBV6-4 and J usage is TRBJ2-3; 9 nucleotides agree with TRBD2. CDR3 length: 15 residues. The ends lost 6 bases at V and 2 bases at J; junction bases unmatched: 6. The germline V gene has CDR1 MRHNA and CDR2 SNTAGT. The CDR3 sequence: CASRVIAGDTDTQYF. The CDR3, as DNA: TGTGCCAGCAGAGTAATAGCGGGGGACACAGATACGCAGTATTTT.

The sample holds one count of this clone. CDR3 bases: TGTGCCAGCAGACGGACAGGTCAAGAGACCCAGTACTTC. This sequence encodes CASRRTGQETQYF. The chain combines TRBV2 with TRBJ2-5; 7 nucleotides match TRBD1. Germline CDR1 is SNHLY and CDR2 is FYNNEI. Unmatched junction bases numbered 3, after V lost 6 bases and J lost 2 bases. CDR3 length: 13 residues.

The CDR3 coding sequence is TGCGCCAGCAGCTTGAACAGGGATACCTACAATGAGCAGTTCTTC. Residues: CASSLNRDTYNEQFF. This sequence joins TRBV5-1 and TRBJ2-1; possible D gene TRBD1, 6 bases. V shed 1 base and J shed 2 bases, with 10 bases lying between them. Germline V gives CDR1 SGHRS, CDR2 YFSETQ. There are 15 residues in the CDR3.

This chain joins TRBV5-1 and TRBJ2-5; 9 bases align to TRBD1. Looked up from germline, CDR1 is SGHRS and CDR2 is YFSETQ. V shed 1 base and J 6 bases; nucleotides not matched to a gene: 4. The CDR3 runs 14 residues. The CDR3, as DNA: TGCGCCAGCAGCTTGCCGGGACAGGGTCAGACCCAGTACTTC. Translated: CASSLPGQGQTQYF.

The count of this clone is one. The V and J genes are TRBV11-2 and TRBJ2-2; 8 positions match TRBD1. Germline V gene sequence: CDR1 SGHAT, CDR2 FQNNGV. With V trimmed by 0 bases and J by 6 bases, 3 bases remained unmatched. This CDR3 is 15 amino acids long. The CDR3 sequence is CASSLDQGASGELFF. CDR3 bases: TGTGCCAGCAGCTTAGATCAGGGGGCTTCCGGGGAGCTGTTTTTT.

The chain has TRBV6-6 and TRBJ2-1, with TRBD2 as a possible D gene (5 bases). Between the trimmed V and J ends, which lost 4 bases and 8 bases, there was a span of 9 bases. The CDR3 runs 12 residues. CDR1 is MNHNY, CDR2 SVGAGI, per germline (reference sequence). The CDR3: CASSSRDHEQFF. For the CDR3, the DNA is TGTGCCAGCAGTTCTCGGGATCATGAGCAGTTCTTC.

The gene calls are TRBV6-1 and TRBJ2-7; D unresolved. This CDR3 spans 16 amino acids. The V and J ends lost 2 bases and 0 bases respectively, with 14 bases between them. In germline, CDR1 is MNHNS, CDR2 SASEGT. CDR3 DNA sequence: TGTGCCAGCAGTGAACTGGCGGCGTTGAACTCCTACGAGCAGTACGTC. It encodes CASSELAALNSYEQYV.

CDR3 DNA: TGTGCCAGCAGTGAGGACAGTTTAATCTATGGCTACACCTTC. Its protein product is CASSEDSLIYGYTF. The V and J genes are TRBV6-1 and TRBJ1-2; D is perhaps TRBD1 (6 bases). The CDR3 totals 14 residues. The V gene's germline CDR1 is MNHNS and CDR2 SASEGT. Trimming removed 3 bases from V and 4 bases from J, with 12 bases in between.

V gene TRBV18 combines with J gene TRBJ2-5; D unresolved. Trimming pared 3 bases from V and 5 bases from J, leaving 7 bases between. In germline, CDR1 is KGHSH, CDR2 LQKENI. The length of the CDR3 is 12 residues. CDR3 protein: CASSPYSETQYF. In nucleotides, the CDR3 is TGTGCCAGCTCACCGTATTCGGAGACCCAGTACTTC.

The rearrangement joins TRBV6-5 to TRBJ2-1, with 11 nucleotides matching TRBD2. V was clipped by 8 bases and J by 8 bases; unmatched bases: 8. Germline CDR1 is MNHEY and CDR2 is SVGAGI. The CDR3 is made up of 14 amino acids. The CDR3 loop is CASEYSGGVYEQFF. CDR3 coding DNA: TGTGCCAGCGAATATAGCGGGGGGGTGTATGAGCAGTTCTTC.

This chain links TRBV6-5 with TRBJ1-4; D is perhaps TRBD1 (5 bases). Looked up from germline, CDR1 is MNHEY and CDR2 is SVGAGI. The CDR3 loop spans 15 amino acids. Trimming pared 7 bases from V and 8 bases from J, leaving 20 bases between. The CDR3 DNA is TGTGCCAGCACCCCAACGATAGGGGCCGGGGAAAAACTGTTTTTT. It is translated as CASTPTIGAGEKLFF.

The chain has TRBV29-1 and TRBJ1-2; TRBD1 is a possible D gene (6 bases). Trimming cost V 7 bases and J 4 bases, with 28 bases left between them. The CDR3 runs 17 residues. The germline gives CDR1 SQVTM, CDR2 ANQGSEA. The CDR3 region is CSAIAELGGADVYGYTF. The CDR3 DNA reads TGCAGCGCTATAGCTGAACTGGGGGGGGCGGATGTCTATGGCTACACCTTC. The full variable domain, rest sourced from reference TRBV29-1 and TRBJ1-2, is SAVISQKPSRDICQRGTSLTIQCQVDSQVTMMFWYRQQPGQSLTLIATANQGSEATYESGFVIDKFPISRPNLTFSTLTVSNMSPEDSSIYLCSAIAELGGADVYGYTFGSGTRLTVV.

This chain uses TRBV6-5 with TRBJ1-4; D ambiguous. In germline, CDR1 is MNHEY, CDR2 SVGAGI. V was clipped by 2 bases and J by 6 bases, with 10 bases between them. This CDR3 has 14 residues. This CDR3 is CASSYVAKDEKLFF. CDR3 DNA: TGTGCCAGCAGTTACGTGGCCAAAGATGAAAAACTGTTTTTT.

J is TRBJ2-1 and V is TRBV7-2; no clear D gene. Germline lookup yields CDR1 SGHTA and CDR2 FQGNSA. V gave up 1 base and J gave up 5 bases, with 6 bases separating them. The CDR3 spans 13 residues. CDR3 loop: CASSLEKNNEQFF. CDR3 nucleotide sequence: TGTGCCAGCAGCTTAGAAAAAAACAATGAGCAGTTCTTC.

The chain recombines TRBV5-5 with TRBJ2-3; 9 bases fit TRBD1. V was pared by 5 bases and J by 2 bases, with 9 bases of the junction left unmatched. This CDR3 comprises 16 residues. Germline loops: CDR1 SGHKS, CDR2 YYEKEE (reference sequence). The CDR3 DNA reads TGTGCCAGCAGACCTCAAGACAGGGGGTACACAGATACGCAGTATTTT. Translation: CASRPQDRGYTDTQYF.

A few counts support this clone. The CDR3 sequence: CASSQGAVNSPLHF. The CDR3, as DNA: TGTGCCAGCAGCCAGGGGGCGGTTAATTCACCCCTCCACTTT. The rearrangement links TRBV3-1 (or the pseudogene TRBV3-2) to TRBJ1-6; D perhaps matches TRBD1 (6 bases). This CDR3 is 14 amino acids long. Germline V gene data show CDR1 as LGHDT and CDR2 as YNNKEL (reference sequence). V was pared by 3 bases and J by 6 bases, with 9 bases between.